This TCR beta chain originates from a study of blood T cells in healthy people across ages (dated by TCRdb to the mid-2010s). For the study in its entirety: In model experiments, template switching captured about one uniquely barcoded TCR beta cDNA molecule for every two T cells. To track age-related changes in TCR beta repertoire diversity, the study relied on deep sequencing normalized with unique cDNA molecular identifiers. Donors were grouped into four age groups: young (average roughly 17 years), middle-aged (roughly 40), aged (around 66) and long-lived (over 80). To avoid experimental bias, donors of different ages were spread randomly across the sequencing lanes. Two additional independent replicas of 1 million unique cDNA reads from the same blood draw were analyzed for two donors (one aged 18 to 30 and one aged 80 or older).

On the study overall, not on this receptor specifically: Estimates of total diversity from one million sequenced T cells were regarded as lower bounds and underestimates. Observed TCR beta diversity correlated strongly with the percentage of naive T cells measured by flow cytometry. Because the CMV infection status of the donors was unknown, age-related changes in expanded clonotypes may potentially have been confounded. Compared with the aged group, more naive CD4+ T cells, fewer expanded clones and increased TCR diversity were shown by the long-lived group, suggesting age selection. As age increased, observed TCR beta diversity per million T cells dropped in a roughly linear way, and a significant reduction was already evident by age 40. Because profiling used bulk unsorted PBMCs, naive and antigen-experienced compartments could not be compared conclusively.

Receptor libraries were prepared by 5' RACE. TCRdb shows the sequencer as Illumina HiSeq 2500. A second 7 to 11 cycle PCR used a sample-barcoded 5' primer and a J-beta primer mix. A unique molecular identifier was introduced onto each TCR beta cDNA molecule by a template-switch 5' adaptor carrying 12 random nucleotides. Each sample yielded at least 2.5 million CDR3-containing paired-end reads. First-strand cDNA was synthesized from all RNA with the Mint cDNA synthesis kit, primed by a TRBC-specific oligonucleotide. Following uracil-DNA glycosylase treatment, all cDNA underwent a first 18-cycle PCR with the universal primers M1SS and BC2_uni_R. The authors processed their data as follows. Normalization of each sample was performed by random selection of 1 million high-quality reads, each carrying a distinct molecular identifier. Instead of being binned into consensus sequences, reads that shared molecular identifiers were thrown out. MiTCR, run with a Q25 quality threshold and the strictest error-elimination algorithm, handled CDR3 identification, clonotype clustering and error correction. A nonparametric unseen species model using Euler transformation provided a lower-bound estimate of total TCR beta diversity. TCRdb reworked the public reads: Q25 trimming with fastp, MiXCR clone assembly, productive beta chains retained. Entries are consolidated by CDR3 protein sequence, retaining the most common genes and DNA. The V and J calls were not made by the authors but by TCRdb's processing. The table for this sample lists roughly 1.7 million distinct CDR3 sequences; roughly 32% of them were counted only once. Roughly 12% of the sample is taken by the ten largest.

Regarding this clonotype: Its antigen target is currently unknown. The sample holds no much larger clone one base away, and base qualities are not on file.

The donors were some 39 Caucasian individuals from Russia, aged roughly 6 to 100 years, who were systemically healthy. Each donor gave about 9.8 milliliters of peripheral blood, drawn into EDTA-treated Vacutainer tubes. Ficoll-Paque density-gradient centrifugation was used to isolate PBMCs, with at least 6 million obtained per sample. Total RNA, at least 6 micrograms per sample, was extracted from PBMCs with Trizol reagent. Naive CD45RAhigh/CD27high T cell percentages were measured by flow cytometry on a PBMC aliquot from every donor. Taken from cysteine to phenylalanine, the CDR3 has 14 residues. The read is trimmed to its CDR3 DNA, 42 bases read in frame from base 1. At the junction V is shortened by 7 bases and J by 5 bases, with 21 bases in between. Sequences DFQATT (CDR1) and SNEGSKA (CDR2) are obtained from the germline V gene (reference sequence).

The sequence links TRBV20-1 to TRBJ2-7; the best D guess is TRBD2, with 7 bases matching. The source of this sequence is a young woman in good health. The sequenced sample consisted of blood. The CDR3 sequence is CSVSPGAGAHEQYF. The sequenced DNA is TGCAGTGTTTCACCGGGGGCGGGGGCCCACGAGCAGTACTTC.